These 29 T cell receptor beta chains came from one sample sequenced in a study of shared clonotypes between healthy human individuals. Measured with immunoSEQ multiplex PCR; TCRdb has only the in-frame clones, and not every one. The sample yields 400,000 to 600,000 clones, over 60% seen once. Sample: PBMCs. These receptors came from a woman aged 35 to 49 in good health. Some clones in this sample may be carry-over from other donors' samples.

The V gene is TRBV6-5, the J gene TRBJ1-2; D unresolved. The CDR3 spans 13 residues. V was pared by 4 bases and J by 7 bases, with 13 bases between. The germline V gene has CDR1 MNHEY and CDR2 SVGAGI. Here the CDR3 DNA reads TGTGCCAGCAGTTTAGCGGGGATCGGTGGCTACACCTTC. Translation gives CASSLAGIGGYTF.

As for this clone: The conserved phenylalanine or tryptophan normally closing the CDR3 is absent here, so this likely arose from a read error. CDR3 DNA: TGCGCCAGCAGCCAAGAATTACCGGGGAGCCTCCAGGACCAGCATCTT. Its translation is CASSQELPGSLQDQHL. This chain joins TRBV4-1 and TRBJ1-5, with unresolved D. The CDR3 totals 16 residues. Per the germline V gene, CDR1 is MGHRA and CDR2 is YSYEKL. V lost 0 bases and J 12 bases, leaving 21 bases between the germline ends.

Comment on this clone: The junction does not match germline at one end; this may be a read error. J is TRBJ2-7 and V is TRBV5-1; D is possibly TRBD2 (5 bases). The CDR3 extends over 15 amino acids. CDR1 and CDR2 from the germline V gene are SGHRS and YFSETQ. In DNA, the CDR3 is TGCGCCAGCAGCTTGGGGGGAGCGCTCTCCGACGAGCAGTACTTC. It encodes CASSLGGALSDEQYF.

With respect to this clone: Sequence at one end of the junction differs from germline and may be a read error. This rearrangement joins TRBV10-3 to TRBJ2-1; D perhaps matches TRBD2 (5 bases). The germline V gene encodes CDR1 ENHRY and CDR2 SYGVKD. The CDR3 runs to 13 residues. CDR3 sequence: CAISELESTPRVF. The CDR3 bases are TGTGCCATCAGTGAGCTCGAATCTACCCCGCGGGTCTTC.

This chain connects TRBV4-2 to TRBJ2-1, with a weak D call TRBD2 (5 bases). Germline CDR1 and CDR2: LGHNA and YNFKEQ. Trimming left V 1 base short and J 5 bases short, with 6 bases between. This CDR3 is 13 amino acids long. CDR3 in DNA: TGTGCCAGCAGCCAAGGGAGGAACAATGAGCAGTTCTTC. Its translation: CASSQGRNNEQFF.

V and J are TRBV27 and TRBJ2-1, with TRBD2 matching over 12 bases. Germline loops: CDR1 MNHEY, CDR2 SMNVEV (reference sequence). The CDR3 has 17 residues. V dropped 6 bases and J dropped 6; count of bases not matched to a gene: 12. The CDR3 nucleotides read TGTGCCAGCAGCGCTCGGACTAGCGGGAAGGACGGCAATGAGCAGTTCTTC. Encoded protein: CASSARTSGKDGNEQFF.

This chain links TRBV7-2 with TRBJ1-2; no definite D call. This CDR3 spans 14 amino acids. The V end lost 5 bases, the J end lost 0 bases, and 10 bases lay between the germline ends. CDR1 SGHTA and CDR2 FQGNSA come from the germline V gene. In nucleotides, the CDR3 is TGTGCCAGCAGCCCACGGGCCACTAACTATGGCTACACCTTC. Encoded protein: CASSPRATNYGYTF. The full variable domain, completed using reference TRBV7-2 and TRBJ1-2, is GAGVSQSPSNKVTEKGKDVELRCDPISGHTALYWYRQSLGQGLEFLIYFQGNSAPDKSGLPSDRFSAERTGGSVSTLTIQRTQQEDSAVYLCASSPRATNYGYTFGSGTRLTVV.

V and J are TRBV6-5 and TRBJ1-1, with a weak D call TRBD1 (5 bases). CDR3 length: 16 amino acids. Germline V gene sequence: CDR1 MNHEY, CDR2 SVGAGI. The V gene lost 2 bases and the J gene lost 0 bases, with 13 bases spanning the gap. In DNA form, the CDR3 reads TGTGCCAGCAGTTACGGTCCGACAGAAATGAACACTGAAGCTTTCTTT. Translating gives CASSYGPTEMNTEAFF.

This chain uses TRBV23-1 with TRBJ1-1; no clear D gene. TRBV23-1 is noted as an ORF with a role that remains uncertain. Trimming removed 0 bases at V and 1 base at J, with 12 bases between. The CDR3 has 16 residues. Written as DNA, the CDR3 is TGCGCCAGCAGTCAATCGGGCCGACTCGAGAACACTGAAGCTTTCTTT. Translated: CASSQSGRLENTEAFF.

This clone was seen only once. This rearrangement joins TRBV4-1 to TRBJ2-2; unclear D gene. CDR3 length: 11 amino acids. Trimming left V 3 bases short and J 6 bases short, with 2 bases between. Germline CDR1 is MGHRA and CDR2 is YSYEKL. The DNA for the CDR3 is TGCGCCAGCAGCCAGGCCGGGGAGCTGTTTTTT. This sequence encodes CASSQAGELFF.

This clone was observed a single time. J is TRBJ2-5 and V is TRBV11-2; tentative D call: TRBD1 (6 bases). This CDR3 has 13 amino acids. V shed 1 base and J shed 5 bases, with 8 bases lying between them. Germline CDR1 SGHAT, CDR2 FQNNGV. The CDR3 spells CASSLAGAETQYF. The CDR3 nucleotides are TGTGCCAGCAGCTTAGCAGGGGCGGAGACCCAGTACTTC. The complete variable domain, with remaining parts taken from reference TRBV11-2 and TRBJ2-5, reads EAGVAQSPRYKIIEKRQSVAFWCNPISGHATLYWYQQILGQGPKLLIQFQNNGVVDDSQLPKDRFSAERLKGVDSTLKIQPAKLEDSAVYLCASSLAGAETQYFGPGTRLLVL.

CDR3 DNA: TGCGCCAGCAGCCTCAATAGCGGGAAGAGCACAGATACGCAGTATTTT. Translation: CASSLNSGKSTDTQYF. This rearrangement joins TRBV5-1 to TRBJ2-3, with 8 nucleotides matching TRBD2. CDR1 and CDR2 (germline): SGHRS, YFSETQ. The CDR3 spans 16 residues. The trim removed 4 bases at V and 0 bases at J, leaving 7 bases unmatched.

The V call is TRBV15, the J call TRBJ1-5; D is unresolved. Germline V gene lookup returns CDR1 LNHNV and CDR2 YYDKDF (reference sequence). There are 14 residues in the CDR3. V was cut by 4 bases and J by 1 base, with 8 bases left in between. The CDR3 region has the DNA TGTGCCACCAGCAAAGGTAGGAGCAATCAGCCCCAGCATTTT. Residues: CATSKGRSNQPQHF. Combining the CDR3 with reference TRBV15 and TRBJ1-5 gives the whole variable domain DAMVIQNPRYQVTQFGKPVTLSCSQTLNHNVMYWYQQKSSQAPKLLFHYYDKDFNNEADTPDNFQSRRPNTSFCFLDIRSPGLGDTAMYLCATSKGRSNQPQHFGDGTRLSIL.

The chain joins TRBV5-5 to TRBJ1-1, with D perhaps matching TRBD1 (6 bases). Germline V CDR1 and CDR2: SGHKS, YYEKEE (reference sequence). The CDR3 spans 15 residues. V lost 1 base and J lost 6, with 16 bases in between. DNA for the CDR3: TGTGCCAGCAGCTTGTCTGGGGGCGCAGGAGCTGAAGCTTTCTTT. Translating gives CASSLSGGAGAEAFF.

V usage is TRBV14 and J usage is TRBJ1-1; the D gene is possibly TRBD1 (5 bases). The germline CDR1 and CDR2 sequences are SGHDN and FVKESK. Trimming removed 1 base at V and 0 bases at J, with 9 bases between. This CDR3 contains 15 residues. The CDR3 reads CASSQGRGLNTEAFF. CDR3 bases: TGTGCCAGCAGCCAAGGAAGGGGCTTGAACACTGAAGCTTTCTTT.

The rearrangement joins TRBV7-2 to TRBJ1-2; D ambiguous. Germline-derived CDR1 and CDR2 are SGHTA and FQGNSA. There are 15 residues in the CDR3. The V and J ends lost 5 bases and 2 bases respectively, with 15 bases between them. The CDR3 loop reads CASSPTDGINYGYTF. The CDR3 nucleotides read TGTGCCAGCAGCCCAACGGACGGAATAAACTATGGCTACACCTTC.

Only one count was recorded for this clone. This chain links TRBV5-1 with TRBJ1-3; D perhaps matches TRBD1 (5 bases). V was pared by 1 base and J by 2 bases, with 10 bases between. The V gene's germline CDR1 is SGHRS and CDR2 YFSETQ. The CDR3 consists of 15 residues. The CDR3 DNA reads as TGCGCCAGCAGCTTGTCTCCAGGGACTGGAAACACCATATATTTT. It translates to CASSLSPGTGNTIYF.

The gene calls are TRBV5-1 and TRBJ2-3; 10 nucleotides align to TRBD1. J was trimmed by 5 bases and V by 4 bases; bases with no gene match: 7. The CDR3 covers 15 residues. Germline V CDR1 and CDR2: SGHRS, YFSETQ. The CDR3: CASSQGTGAGDTQYF. The CDR3 nucleotides read TGCGCCAGCAGCCAGGGGACAGGGGCAGGAGATACGCAGTATTTT.

This clone has just one count. CDR3 residues: CASSQVATSGAYEQYF. CDR3 sequence (DNA): TGTGCCAGCAGCCAAGTTGCGACTAGCGGGGCCTACGAGCAGTACTTC. V gene TRBV4-2 combines with J gene TRBJ2-7; TRBD2 matches 11 bases. This CDR3 has 16 residues. The V gene's germline CDR1 is LGHNA and CDR2 YNFKEQ. Losses at the gene ends were 1 base for V and 2 bases for J; bases not matched to a gene: 4.

This clone was counted a few times. The chain uses TRBV2 and TRBJ1-1; 8 bases map to TRBD1. Per germline, CDR1 SNHLY and CDR2 FYNNEI. V shed 6 bases and J 11 bases; nucleotides not matched to a gene: 5. The CDR3 runs to 11 residues. CDR3 coding DNA: TGTGCCAGCAGCGGCAGGGGGCCGGCTTTCTTT. It codes for CASSGRGPAFF.

The chain links TRBV20-1 to TRBJ2-1; weak D call: TRBD1 (6 bases). Germline V gives CDR1 DFQATT, CDR2 SNEGSKA (reference sequence). With 0 bases removed from V and 14 bases from J, the gap between germline ends came to 11 bases. The CDR3 runs to 11 residues. The CDR3 reads CSARDGKGEFF. The CDR3 DNA is TGCAGTGCTAGAGATGGGAAGGGGGAGTTCTTC.

This clone was picked up one time. This chain connects TRBV2 to TRBJ1-5, with a possible D match to TRBD1 (5 bases). V lost 11 bases, J lost 6 bases, and 17 bases lay in between. This CDR3 is built from 13 residues. Germline loops: CDR1 SNHLY, CDR2 FYNNEI. This chain's CDR3 is CAGGEGRGQPQHF. The DNA of the CDR3 is TGTGCCGGAGGGGAGGGGAGGGGTCAGCCCCAGCATTTT.

This chain uses TRBV28 with TRBJ2-7; 11 nucleotides agree with TRBD1. With V trimmed by 5 bases and J by 2 bases, 5 bases remained unmatched. This CDR3 contains 15 residues. The germline V gene has CDR1 MDHEN and CDR2 SYDVKM. In DNA form, the CDR3 reads TGTGCCAGCAGTCAACCGGGACAGGGGGCCTACGAGCAGTACTTC. Translated: CASSQPGQGAYEQYF.

This clone was counted a single time. The chain links TRBV4-3 to TRBJ2-7, with D hard to call. Germline V lookup: CDR1 LGHNA, CDR2 YSLEER. This CDR3 has 16 amino acids. Trimming pared 0 bases from V and 5 bases from J, leaving 17 bases between. The CDR3 loop is CASSQDLGGWANEQYF. In DNA form, the CDR3 reads TGCGCCAGCAGCCAAGATCTGGGTGGCTGGGCAAACGAGCAGTACTTC.

The chain couples TRBV6-6 to TRBJ2-1; D may be TRBD1 or TRBD2 (6 bases each). Per the germline V gene, CDR1 is MNHNY and CDR2 is SVGAGI (reference sequence). CDR3 length equals 15 residues. V dropped 5 bases and J dropped 7 bases, with 18 bases sitting between them. The DNA of the CDR3 is TGTGCCAGCAGTACCCAGGTCGGAGGGGGAAATGAGCAGTTCTTC. This gives the protein CASSTQVGGGNEQFF.

The rearrangement links TRBV21-1 to TRBJ2-7; the DNA was not compared with TRBD1, the D call given in the table. TRBV21-1 is noted as a pseudogene. The CDR3 runs 16 residues. The CDR3 protein is CASSAPTGGASYEQYF. Here the CDR3 DNA reads TGTGCCAGCAGCGCCCCAACAGGGGGCGCGTCCTACGAGCAGTACTTC.

This chain connects TRBV7-2 to TRBJ2-1, with D unclear. Germline lookup yields CDR1 SGHTA and CDR2 FQGNSA. This CDR3 is 16 amino acids long. Between the trimmed V and J ends, which lost 5 bases and 6 bases, there was a span of 20 bases. The CDR3 loop is CASSPELRTFGNEQFF. In DNA, the CDR3 is TGTGCCAGCAGCCCAGAGTTGCGGACGTTTGGCAATGAGCAGTTCTTC.

The chain combines TRBV10-3 with TRBJ2-3; a weak D match, TRBD2 (5 bases). This CDR3 contains 12 residues. With 6 bases removed from V and 5 bases from J, the gap between germline ends came to 9 bases. CDR1 ENHRY and CDR2 SYGVKD come from the germline V gene. The CDR3 nucleotides read TGTGCCATCAGGAGAGAGGGAGATACGCAGTATTTT. Translating it yields CAIRREGDTQYF.

This rearrangement joins TRBV7-9 to TRBJ1-2; D is perhaps TRBD1 (6 bases). Germline lookup yields CDR1 SEHNR and CDR2 FQNEAQ (reference sequence). This CDR3 region has 15 residues. The V end lost 1 base, the J end lost 3 bases, and 12 bases lay between the germline ends. As DNA, the CDR3 is TGTGCCAGCAGCTTAGTCGGGGGCGCGGACTATGGCTACACCTTC. It codes for CASSLVGGADYGYTF.